A single sample is the source of the 16 T cell receptor beta chains below, sequenced in a study of T cells after yellow fever vaccination (dated by TCRdb to the late 2010s). To prepare the library, 5' RACE was applied. Sequencing took place on an Illumina HiSeq 2500. TCRdb trimmed public reads at Q25 via fastp, called clones via MiXCR and kept in-frame beta chains. Each CDR3 protein appears once, grouped with its most common genes and DNA. In all, the sample holds just under 600,000 distinct CDR3 sequences, and 13% of those were seen once. 11% to 15% of the sample is held by the ten biggest clonotypes. The sample's treatment or condition, from its label and the paper: live attenuated yellow fever vaccine strain. The sample in question was PBMCs, obtained on the day of the yellow fever booster vaccination. All receptors derive from a man aged 25-45 years who received the YFV17D yellow fever vaccine.

This clonotype has a handful of counts. V is TRBV27 and J is TRBJ2-7; tentatively, D is TRBD1 (5 bases). Germline assignment: CDR1 MNHEY and CDR2 SMNVEV (reference sequence). V gave up 3 bases and J gave up 2 bases, with 11 bases separating them. The length of the CDR3 is 14 residues. CDR3 nucleotides: TGTGCCAGCAGTTTTGGCAGGGTCCCCTACGAGCAGTACTTC. Translating it yields CASSFGRVPYEQYF.

This clonotype was seen only a few times. The chain joins TRBV7-9 to TRBJ1-1; D remains unclear. Trimming took 2 bases from V and 4 from J, leaving 11 bases between them. Germline V gives CDR1 SEHNR, CDR2 FQNEAQ (reference sequence). The CDR3 has 14 amino acids. CDR3 nucleotides: TGTGCCAGCAGCTTATTAGTGGGCAGCACTGAAGCTTTCTTT. It encodes CASSLLVGSTEAFF.

This clonotype has only a few counts. The chain joins TRBV29-1 to TRBJ2-1; D remains ambiguous. Germline-derived CDR1 and CDR2 are SQVTM and ANQGSEA. V lost 3 bases to trimming and J lost 9 bases, with 9 bases between them. This CDR3 contains 11 residues. This chain's CDR3 is CSVEDGGEQFF. CDR3 nucleotides: TGCAGCGTTGAGGACGGCGGTGAGCAGTTCTTC.

V gene TRBV28 combines with J gene TRBJ1-1, with D perhaps matching TRBD1 (6 bases). The V and J ends lost 7 bases and 8 bases respectively, with 11 bases between them. The germline CDR1 and CDR2 sequences are MDHEN and SYDVKM. The CDR3 spans 11 residues. The CDR3 loop reads CASNSGTEAFF. The CDR3 bases are TGTGCCAGCAACTCTGGGACAGAAGCTTTCTTT.

This clonotype has a handful of counts. The J gene is TRBJ2-5, the V gene TRBV7-2; no clear D. CDR1 is SGHTA, CDR2 FQGNSA, per germline. The CDR3 has 16 residues. Trimming shortened V by 1 base and J by 5 bases, and 17 bases separated the two germline ends. The CDR3 loop reads CASSLVAPTVGETQYF. In DNA, the CDR3 is TGTGCCAGCAGCTTAGTGGCACCCACGGTGGGGGAGACCCAGTACTTC.

V is TRBV7-2 and J is TRBJ2-7; D might be TRBD2 (6 bases). V lost 4 bases and J lost 0, with 16 bases in between. This CDR3 comprises 16 residues. Germline assignment: CDR1 SGHTA and CDR2 FQGNSA. CDR3 sequence (DNA): TGTGCCAGCAGCTCCTCGGGAGCGGAGGGCTCCTACGAGCAGTACTTC. It yields the protein CASSSSGAEGSYEQYF.

The chain uses TRBV5-1 and TRBJ2-2; a weak D match, TRBD2 (5 bases). Germline V gene lookup returns CDR1 SGHRS and CDR2 YFSETQ. V lost 5 bases to trimming and J lost 2 bases, with 13 bases between them. The CDR3 spans 15 residues. The CDR3 spells CASSYLGRNTGELFF. As DNA, the CDR3 is TGCGCCAGCAGTTACCTAGGGAGAAACACCGGGGAGCTGTTTTTT.

The table lists this clonotype with a few counts. The chain uses TRBV20-1 and TRBJ2-7; TRBD2 is a possible D gene (6 bases). V lost 6 bases and J lost 1, with 16 bases in between. The CDR3 is 14 residues long. The germline gives CDR1 DFQATT, CDR2 SNEGSKA (reference sequence). CDR3 in DNA: TGCAGTGCCATTCGTGGGACTCCATCCTACGAGCAGTACTTC. Its protein product is CSAIRGTPSYEQYF.

This clonotype has more than one count but fewer than ten. V usage is TRBV28 and J usage is TRBJ2-7, with D perhaps being TRBD1 or TRBD2 (5 bases each). Germline loops: CDR1 MDHEN, CDR2 SYDVKM. The CDR3 contains 14 residues. V lost 8 bases, J lost 2 bases, and 16 bases lay in between. CDR3: CASRAGTATYEQYF. The CDR3 DNA reads as TGTGCCAGCCGCGCCGGGACGGCTACCTACGAGCAGTACTTC.

This chain uses TRBV24-1 with TRBJ2-3; weak D call: TRBD1 (5 bases). This CDR3 contains 15 residues. V was trimmed by 3 bases and J by 2 bases, leaving 11 bases between them. Per the germline V gene, CDR1 is KGHDR and CDR2 is SFDVKD. The CDR3 coding sequence is TGTGCCACCAGTGATAGGTCAGGGCCCACAGATACGCAGTATTTT. This sequence encodes CATSDRSGPTDTQYF.

This clonotype showed up just a few times. The chain joins TRBV12-3 or TRBV12-4 to TRBJ2-2, with 14 bases identical to TRBD2. V lost 7 bases and J lost 6; bases outside the gene matches: 10. The CDR3 runs to 17 residues. CDR3 DNA sequence: TGTGCCAGCAAGAGTCTGCCGGGACTAGCGGGAGCCGGGGAGCTGTTTTTT. Translation gives CASKSLPGLAGAGELFF.

V gene TRBV6-2 or TRBV6-3 combines with J gene TRBJ2-7; the D call may be TRBD1 or TRBD2 (5 bases each). This CDR3 comprises 15 residues. The V gene's germline CDR1 is MNHEY and CDR2 SVGEGT. Trimming removed 6 bases from V and 2 bases from J, with 17 bases in between. The CDR3 DNA reads as TGTGCCAGCAGATCTCTCCGGGACGTACCCTACGAGCAGTACTTC. This translates into CASRSLRDVPYEQYF.

The gene calls are TRBV7-2 and TRBJ2-7, with D perhaps matching TRBD2 (5 bases). Trimming stripped 5 bases from V and 6 bases from J, with 17 bases between. Germline V gene sequence: CDR1 SGHTA, CDR2 FQGNSA. The CDR3 totals 14 residues. The DNA of the CDR3 is TGTGCCAGCAGCCTTAAGGGAGACCGGGTCGAGCAGTACTTC. Protein sequence: CASSLKGDRVEQYF.

This clonotype was seen a few times. This chain joins TRBV20-1 and TRBJ2-5; the match to TRBD2 covers 7 bases. The CDR3 is 13 residues long. After removal of 3 bases from V and 2 bases from J, the junction contained 3 bases not matched to a gene. Germline V gives CDR1 DFQATT, CDR2 SNEGSKA (reference sequence). For the CDR3, the DNA is TGCAGTGCTAGCTTCGGGGGGCAAGAGACCCAGTACTTC. Its protein is CSASFGGQETQYF.

CDR3 protein: CASSFPGLAASTDTQYF. CDR3 sequence (DNA): TGTGCCAGCAGTTTCCCCGGGCTAGCGGCTAGCACAGATACGCAGTATTTT. This chain links TRBV6-5 with TRBJ2-3; 7 bases agree with TRBD2. The CDR3 totals 17 residues. Germline V gives CDR1 MNHEY, CDR2 SVGAGI. V was pared by 4 bases and J by 0 bases, with 10 bases of the junction left unmatched.

This clonotype has a count of ten or more. The gene calls are TRBV7-2 and TRBJ2-5; 11 nucleotides match TRBD1. The V gene's germline CDR1 is SGHTA and CDR2 FQGNSA. The CDR3 spans 17 residues. V was clipped by 4 bases and J by 3 bases; unmatched bases: 10. The CDR3 here is CASSSRTGGMVEETQYF. CDR3 bases: TGTGCCAGCAGCTCACGGACAGGGGGCATGGTCGAAGAGACCCAGTACTTC.